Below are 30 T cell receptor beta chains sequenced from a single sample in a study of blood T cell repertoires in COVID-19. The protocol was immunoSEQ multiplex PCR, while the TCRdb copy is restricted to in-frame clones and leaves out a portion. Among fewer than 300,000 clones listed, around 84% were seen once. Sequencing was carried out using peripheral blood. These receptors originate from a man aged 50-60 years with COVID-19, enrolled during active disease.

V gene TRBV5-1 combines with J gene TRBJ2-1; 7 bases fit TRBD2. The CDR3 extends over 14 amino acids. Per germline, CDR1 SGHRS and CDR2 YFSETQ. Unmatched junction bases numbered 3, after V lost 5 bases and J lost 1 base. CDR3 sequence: CASRSGASYNEQFF. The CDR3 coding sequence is TGCGCCAGCAGGAGCGGGGCATCCTACAATGAGCAGTTCTTC.

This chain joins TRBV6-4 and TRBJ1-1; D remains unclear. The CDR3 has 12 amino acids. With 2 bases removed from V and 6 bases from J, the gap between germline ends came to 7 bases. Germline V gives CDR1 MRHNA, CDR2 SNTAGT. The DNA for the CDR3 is TGTGCCAGCAGTGACGGCGGGGCTGAAGCTTTCTTT. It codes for CASSDGGAEAFF.

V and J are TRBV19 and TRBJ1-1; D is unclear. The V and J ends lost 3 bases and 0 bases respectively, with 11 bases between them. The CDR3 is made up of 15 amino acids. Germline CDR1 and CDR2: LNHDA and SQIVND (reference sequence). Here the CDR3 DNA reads TGTGCCAGTAGTATGGCACAGCTCCTGAACACTGAAGCTTTCTTT. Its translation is CASSMAQLLNTEAFF.

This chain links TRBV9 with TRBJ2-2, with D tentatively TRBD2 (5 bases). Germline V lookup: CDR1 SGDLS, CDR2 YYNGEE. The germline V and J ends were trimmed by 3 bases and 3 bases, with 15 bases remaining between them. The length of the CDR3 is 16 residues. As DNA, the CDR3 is TGTGCCAGCAGCGGTCAGAGGGCCGCGTACACCGGGGAGCTGTTTTTT. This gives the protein CASSGQRAAYTGELFF.

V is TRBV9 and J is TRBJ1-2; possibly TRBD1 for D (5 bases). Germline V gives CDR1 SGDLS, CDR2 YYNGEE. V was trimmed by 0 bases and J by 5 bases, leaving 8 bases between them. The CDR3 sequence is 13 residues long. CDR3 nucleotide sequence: TGTGCCAGCAGCGTAGAGGGGAGGTATGGCTACACCTTC. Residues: CASSVEGRYGYTF.

Written as DNA, the CDR3 is TGTGCCAGCAGCCAAAATCAGGGAGGGTGGAGCAATGAGCAGTTCTTC. Translation: CASSQNQGGWSNEQFF. This chain joins TRBV7-8 and TRBJ2-1; 7 positions agree with TRBD2. V shed 5 bases, J shed 6 bases, and the junction held 13 bases outside the gene matches. The CDR3 loop spans 16 amino acids. CDR1 is SGHVS, CDR2 FQNEAQ, per germline.

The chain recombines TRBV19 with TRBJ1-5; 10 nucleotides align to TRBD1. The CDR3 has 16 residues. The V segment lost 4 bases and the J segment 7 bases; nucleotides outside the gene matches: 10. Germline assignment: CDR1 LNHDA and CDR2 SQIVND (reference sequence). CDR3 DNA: TGTGCCAGTAGTACAACCCACGGACAGGGGGTACAGCCCCAGCATTTT. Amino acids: CASSTTHGQGVQPQHF.

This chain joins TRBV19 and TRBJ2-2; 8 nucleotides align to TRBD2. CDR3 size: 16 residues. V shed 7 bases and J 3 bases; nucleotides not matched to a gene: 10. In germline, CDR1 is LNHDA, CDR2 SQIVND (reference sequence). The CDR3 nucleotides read TGTGCCAGTAAATTCCACGGGGGGGATGACACCGGGGAGCTGTTTTTT. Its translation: CASKFHGGDDTGELFF.

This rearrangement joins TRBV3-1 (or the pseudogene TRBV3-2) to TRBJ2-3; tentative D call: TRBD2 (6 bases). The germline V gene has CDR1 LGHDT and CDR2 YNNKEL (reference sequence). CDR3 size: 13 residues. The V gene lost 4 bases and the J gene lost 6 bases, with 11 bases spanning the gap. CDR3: CASSLSAGDTQYF. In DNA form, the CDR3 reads TGTGCCAGCAGCCTGAGTGCGGGGGATACGCAGTATTTT.

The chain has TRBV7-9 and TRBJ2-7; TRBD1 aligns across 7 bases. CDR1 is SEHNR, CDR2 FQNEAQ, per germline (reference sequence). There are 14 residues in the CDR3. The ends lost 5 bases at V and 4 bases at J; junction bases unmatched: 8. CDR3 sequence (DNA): TGTGCCAGCAGCCGAGGACAGGAGCTATACGAGCAGTACTTC. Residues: CASSRGQELYEQYF.

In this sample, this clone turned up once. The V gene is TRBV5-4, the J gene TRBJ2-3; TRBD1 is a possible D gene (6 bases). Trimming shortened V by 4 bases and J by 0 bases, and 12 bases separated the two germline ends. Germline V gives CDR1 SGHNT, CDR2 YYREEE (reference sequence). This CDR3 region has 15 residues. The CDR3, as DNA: TGTGCCAGCAGCACAGAGACAGGAAGCACAGATACGCAGTATTTT. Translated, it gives CASSTETGSTDTQYF.

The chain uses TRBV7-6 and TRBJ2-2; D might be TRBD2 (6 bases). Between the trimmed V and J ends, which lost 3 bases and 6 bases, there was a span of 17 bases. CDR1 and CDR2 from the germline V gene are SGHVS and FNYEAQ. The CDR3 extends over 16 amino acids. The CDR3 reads CASSFRPRERAGELFF. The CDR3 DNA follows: TGTGCCAGCAGCTTTAGACCCCGGGAGCGAGCCGGGGAGCTGTTTTTT.

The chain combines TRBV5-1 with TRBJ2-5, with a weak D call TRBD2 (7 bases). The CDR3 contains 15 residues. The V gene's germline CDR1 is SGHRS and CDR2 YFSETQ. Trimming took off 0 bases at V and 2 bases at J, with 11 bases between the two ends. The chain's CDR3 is CASSLGRGPQETQYF. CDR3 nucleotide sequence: TGCGCCAGCAGCTTGGGGCGGGGGCCGCAAGAGACCCAGTACTTC.

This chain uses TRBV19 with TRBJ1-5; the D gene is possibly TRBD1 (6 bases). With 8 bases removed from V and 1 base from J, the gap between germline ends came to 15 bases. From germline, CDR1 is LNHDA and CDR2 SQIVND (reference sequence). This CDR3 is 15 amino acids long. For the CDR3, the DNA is TGTGCCAGTGGGTCACAGGGAATAAGCAATCAGCCCCAGCATTTT. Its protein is CASGSQGISNQPQHF. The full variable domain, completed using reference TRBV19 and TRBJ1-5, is DGGITQSPKYLFRKEGQNVTLSCEQNLNHDAMYWYRQDPGQGLRLIYYSQIVNDFQKGDIAEGYSVSREKKESFPLTVTSAQKNPTAFYLCASGSQGISNQPQHFGDGTRLSIL.

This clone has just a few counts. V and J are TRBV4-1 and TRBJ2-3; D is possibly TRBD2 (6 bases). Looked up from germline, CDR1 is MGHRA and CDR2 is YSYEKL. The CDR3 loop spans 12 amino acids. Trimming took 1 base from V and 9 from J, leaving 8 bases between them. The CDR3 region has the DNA TGCGCCAGCAGCCAAGCGGGGGTGACGCAGTATTTT. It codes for CASSQAGVTQYF.

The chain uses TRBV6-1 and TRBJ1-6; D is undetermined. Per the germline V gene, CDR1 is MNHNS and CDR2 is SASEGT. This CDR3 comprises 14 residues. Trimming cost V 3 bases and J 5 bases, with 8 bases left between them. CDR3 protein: CASSDYRHNSPLHF. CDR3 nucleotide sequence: TGTGCCAGCAGTGATTACAGACATAATTCACCCCTCCACTTT.

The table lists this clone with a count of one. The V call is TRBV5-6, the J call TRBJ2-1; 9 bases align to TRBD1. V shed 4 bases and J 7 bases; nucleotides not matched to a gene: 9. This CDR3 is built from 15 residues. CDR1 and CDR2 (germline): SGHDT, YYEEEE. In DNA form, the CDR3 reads TGTGCCAGCAGCCTAAGAGGGACAGGGAATAATGAGCAGTTCTTC. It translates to CASSLRGTGNNEQFF.

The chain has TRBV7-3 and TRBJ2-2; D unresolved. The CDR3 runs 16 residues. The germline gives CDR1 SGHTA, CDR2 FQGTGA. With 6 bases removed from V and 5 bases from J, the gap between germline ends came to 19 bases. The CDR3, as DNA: TGTGCCAGCAGTCCCATTGGCGGCCTGAAAACCGGGGAGCTGTTTTTT. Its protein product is CASSPIGGLKTGELFF.

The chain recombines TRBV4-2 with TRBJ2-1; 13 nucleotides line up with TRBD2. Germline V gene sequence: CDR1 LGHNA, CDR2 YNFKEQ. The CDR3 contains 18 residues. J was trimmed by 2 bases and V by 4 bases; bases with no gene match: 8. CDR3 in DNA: TGTGCCAGCAGCCTTCGGACTAGCGGGGGTCCACCCTACAATGAGCAGTTCTTC. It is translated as CASSLRTSGGPPYNEQFF.

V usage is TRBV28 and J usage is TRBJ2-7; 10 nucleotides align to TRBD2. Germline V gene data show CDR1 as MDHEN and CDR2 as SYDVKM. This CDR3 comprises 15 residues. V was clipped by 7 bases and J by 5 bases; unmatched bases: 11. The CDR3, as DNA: TGTGCCAGCACCGAGCGGGGGGGCCCACTAGACGAGCAGTACTTC. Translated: CASTERGGPLDEQYF.

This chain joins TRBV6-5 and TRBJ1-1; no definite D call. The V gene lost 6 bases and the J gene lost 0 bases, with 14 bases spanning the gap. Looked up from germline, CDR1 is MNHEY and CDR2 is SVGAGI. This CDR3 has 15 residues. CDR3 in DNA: TGTGCCAGCAGAGTCGTTGTGGGCCTGAACACTGAAGCTTTCTTT. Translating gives CASRVVVGLNTEAFF.

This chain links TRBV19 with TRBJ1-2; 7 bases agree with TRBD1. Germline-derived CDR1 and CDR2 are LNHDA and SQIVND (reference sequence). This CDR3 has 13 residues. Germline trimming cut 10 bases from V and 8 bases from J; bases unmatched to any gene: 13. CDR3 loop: CANLRIQGCGYTF. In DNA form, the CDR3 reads TGTGCCAACCTAAGGATACAGGGGTGCGGCTACACCTTC.

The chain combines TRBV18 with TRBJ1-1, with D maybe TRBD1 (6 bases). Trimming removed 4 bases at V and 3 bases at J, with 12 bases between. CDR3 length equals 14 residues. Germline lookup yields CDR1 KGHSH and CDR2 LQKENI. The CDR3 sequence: CASSLQGDDTEAFF. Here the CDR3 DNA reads TGTGCCAGCTCACTACAGGGTGACGACACTGAAGCTTTCTTT. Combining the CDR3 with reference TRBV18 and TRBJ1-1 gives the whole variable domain NAGVMQNPRHLVRRRGQEARLRCSPMKGHSHVYWYRQLPEEGLKFMVYLQKENIIDESGMPKERFSAEFPKEGPSILRIQQVVRGDSAAYFCASSLQGDDTEAFFGQGTRLTVV.

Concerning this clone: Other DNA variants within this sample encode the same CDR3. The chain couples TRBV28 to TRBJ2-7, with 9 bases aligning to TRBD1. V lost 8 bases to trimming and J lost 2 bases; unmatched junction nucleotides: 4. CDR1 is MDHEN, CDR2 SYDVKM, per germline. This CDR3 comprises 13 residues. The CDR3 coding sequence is TGTGCCAGCTCGGGACAGGGTCCCTACGAGCAGTACTTC. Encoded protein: CASSGQGPYEQYF.

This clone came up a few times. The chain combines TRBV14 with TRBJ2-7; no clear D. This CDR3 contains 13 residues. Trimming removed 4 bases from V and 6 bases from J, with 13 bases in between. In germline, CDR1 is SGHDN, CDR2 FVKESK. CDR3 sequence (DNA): TGTGCCAGCAGCCCGCCGTCGGGTACCGAGCAGTACTTC. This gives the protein CASSPPSGTEQYF.

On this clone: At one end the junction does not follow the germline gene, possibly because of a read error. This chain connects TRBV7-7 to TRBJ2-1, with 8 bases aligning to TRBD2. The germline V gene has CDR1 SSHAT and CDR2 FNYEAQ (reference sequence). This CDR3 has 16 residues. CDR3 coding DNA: TGTGCTAGCAGCTTAGCGGGACACACACCCCTTGGTGAGCAGTTCTTC. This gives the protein CASSLAGHTPLGEQFF.

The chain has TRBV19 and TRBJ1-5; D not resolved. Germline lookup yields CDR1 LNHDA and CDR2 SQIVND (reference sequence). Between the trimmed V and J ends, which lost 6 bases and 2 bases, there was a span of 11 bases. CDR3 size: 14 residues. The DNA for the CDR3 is TGTGCCAGTAGCCCCGGGTCCGGCAATCAGCCCCAGCATTTT. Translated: CASSPGSGNQPQHF.

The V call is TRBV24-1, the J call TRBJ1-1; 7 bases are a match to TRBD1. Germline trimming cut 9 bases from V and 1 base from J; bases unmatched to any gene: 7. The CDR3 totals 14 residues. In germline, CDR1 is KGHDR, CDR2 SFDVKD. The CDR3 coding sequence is TGTGCCACCCTCCCCGGGACAGCGAACACTGAAGCTTTCTTT. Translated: CATLPGTANTEAFF.

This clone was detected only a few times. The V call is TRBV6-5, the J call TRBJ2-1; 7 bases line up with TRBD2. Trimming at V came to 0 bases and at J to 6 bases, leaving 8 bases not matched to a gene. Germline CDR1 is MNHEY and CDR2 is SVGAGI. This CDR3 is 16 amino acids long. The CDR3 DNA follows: TGTGCCAGCAGTTACTCGGGTAGCGGGCCACCCAATGAGCAGTTCTTC. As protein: CASSYSGSGPPNEQFF.

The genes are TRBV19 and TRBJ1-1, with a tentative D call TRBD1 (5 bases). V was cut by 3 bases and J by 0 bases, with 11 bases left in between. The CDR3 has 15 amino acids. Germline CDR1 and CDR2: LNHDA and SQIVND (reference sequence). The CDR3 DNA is TGTGCCAGTAGTATCAGGGCCAGTCTGAACACTGAAGCTTTCTTT. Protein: CASSIRASLNTEAFF.